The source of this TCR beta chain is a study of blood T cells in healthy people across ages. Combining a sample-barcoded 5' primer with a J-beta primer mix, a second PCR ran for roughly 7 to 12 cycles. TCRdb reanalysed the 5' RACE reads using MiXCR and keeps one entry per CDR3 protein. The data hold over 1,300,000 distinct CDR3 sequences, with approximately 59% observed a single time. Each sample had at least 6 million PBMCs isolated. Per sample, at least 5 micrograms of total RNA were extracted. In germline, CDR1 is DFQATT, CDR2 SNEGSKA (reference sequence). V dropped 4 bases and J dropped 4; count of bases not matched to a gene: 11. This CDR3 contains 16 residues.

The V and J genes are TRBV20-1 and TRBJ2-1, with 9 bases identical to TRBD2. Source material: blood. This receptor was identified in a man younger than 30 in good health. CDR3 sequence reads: CSAIRPGTSPYNEQFF. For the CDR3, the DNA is TGCAGTGCTATCCGTCCCGGGACTAGCCCATACAATGAGCAGTTCTTC.